This paragraph reports one T cell receptor beta chain. Its antigen is not known. Other nucleotide sequences in the sample specify the same CDR3. The data stem from a study of shared clonotypes between healthy human individuals. About the research overall: Researchers assigned three CD4 naive, three CD4 memory, two CD8 naive and one CD8 memory plate to each donor. Whole-study results and caveats: Naive subsets, compared against memory subsets, generally had larger estimated richness values.

Selected positively for CCR7 and CD45RO-negative, naive CD8 cells excluded terminally differentiated effector memory CD45RA+ cells. Those who donated, Caucasian adults without exception, all lived in Nashville, Tennessee. Genomic DNA per cell subset filled all wells of several immunoSEQ plates. Some clones are missing from TCRdb's copy, which holds only in-frame ones; the method was immunoSEQ multiplex PCR. The sample includes around 2,000,000 clones, about 92% seen only once; the top ten take around 1.7%. The CDR3 contains 11 residues. In germline, CDR1 is LGHNT, CDR2 FRNRAP. Trimming removed 3 bases at V and 5 bases at J, with 3 bases between.

This receptor was obtained from a man aged 18 to 30 in good health. Some clones in this sample may be carry-over from other donors' samples. The rearrangement uses TRBV12-5 and TRBJ2-3; unclear D gene. Material for sequencing was naive CD8+ T cells from PBMCs. The CDR3 DNA sequence: TGTGCTAGTGGTTTAGGAGATACGCAGTATTTT. Amino acids: CASGLGDTQYF.